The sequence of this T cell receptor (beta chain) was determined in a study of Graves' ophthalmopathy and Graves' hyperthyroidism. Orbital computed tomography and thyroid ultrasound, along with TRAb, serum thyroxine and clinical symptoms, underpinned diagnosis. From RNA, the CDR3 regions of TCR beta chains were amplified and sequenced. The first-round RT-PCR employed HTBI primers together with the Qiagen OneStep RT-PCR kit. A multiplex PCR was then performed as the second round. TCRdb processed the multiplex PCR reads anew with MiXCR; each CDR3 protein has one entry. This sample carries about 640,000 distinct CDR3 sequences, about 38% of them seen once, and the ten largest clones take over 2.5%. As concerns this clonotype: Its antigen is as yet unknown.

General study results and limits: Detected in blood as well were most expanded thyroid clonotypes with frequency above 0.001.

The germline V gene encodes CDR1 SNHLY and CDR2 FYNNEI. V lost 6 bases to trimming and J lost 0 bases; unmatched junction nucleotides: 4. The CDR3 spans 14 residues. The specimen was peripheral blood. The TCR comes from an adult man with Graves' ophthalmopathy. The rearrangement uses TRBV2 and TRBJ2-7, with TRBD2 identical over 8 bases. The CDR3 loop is CASSKGTSSYEQYF. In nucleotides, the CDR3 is TGTGCCAGCAGCAAGGGGACTAGCTCCTACGAGCAGTACTTC.